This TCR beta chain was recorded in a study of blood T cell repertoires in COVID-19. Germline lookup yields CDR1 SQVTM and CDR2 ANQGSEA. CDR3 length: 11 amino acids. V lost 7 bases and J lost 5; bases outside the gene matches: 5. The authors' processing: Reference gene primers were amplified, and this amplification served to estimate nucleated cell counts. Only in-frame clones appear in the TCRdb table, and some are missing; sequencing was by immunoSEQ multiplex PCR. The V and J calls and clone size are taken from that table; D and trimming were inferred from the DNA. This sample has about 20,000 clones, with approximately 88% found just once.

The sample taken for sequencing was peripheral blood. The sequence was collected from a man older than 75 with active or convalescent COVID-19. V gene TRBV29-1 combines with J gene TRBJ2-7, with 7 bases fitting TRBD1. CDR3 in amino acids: CSAGGFDEQYF. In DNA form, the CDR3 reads TGCAGCGCAGGGGGTTTTGACGAGCAGTACTTC.